This TCR beta chain was identified during a study of T cell responses to AZD1222 COVID-19 vaccine. Study observations and caveats: Reports indicate that nearly half of spike-specific TCRs are directed at unmutated variant regions. Spike-specific TCR breadth and depth rose after two AZD1222 doses.

Concerning this clone: Its antigen is still unknown.

The germline V gene encodes CDR1 SGHRS and CDR2 YFSETQ. J gave up 10 bases and V 0 bases, and 4 bases lay outside the gene matches. The length of the CDR3 is 15 residues. The table came from immunoSEQ multiplex PCR; TCRdb's copy has only in-frame clones and leaves some out. Seen here are 150,000 to 200,000 clones, about 92% observed once, and the top ten hold about 3.5%. The genes are TRBV5-1 and TRBJ2-1; 13 bases fit TRBD2. This clonotype was sampled from an adult who received the MenACWY meningococcal vaccine as a control. The sequenced sample was peripheral blood, obtained 28 days after the second dose of the MenACWY control vaccine. The CDR3 protein is CASSLGTSGSVEQFF. CDR3 in DNA: TGCGCCAGCAGCTTGGGGACTAGCGGGAGTGTGGAGCAGTTCTTC.